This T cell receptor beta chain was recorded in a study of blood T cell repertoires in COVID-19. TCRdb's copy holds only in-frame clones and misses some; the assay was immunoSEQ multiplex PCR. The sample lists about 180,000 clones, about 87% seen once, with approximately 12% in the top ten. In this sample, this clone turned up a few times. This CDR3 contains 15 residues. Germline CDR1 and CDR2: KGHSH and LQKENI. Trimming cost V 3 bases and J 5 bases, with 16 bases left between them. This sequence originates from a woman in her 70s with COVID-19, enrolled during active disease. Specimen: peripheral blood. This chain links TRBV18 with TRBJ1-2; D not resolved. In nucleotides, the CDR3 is TGTGCCAGCTCACCTCCGACGGACTCCAAATATGGCTACACCTTC. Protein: CASSPPTDSKYGYTF.